The 15 T cell receptor beta chains below were found in one sample sequenced in a study of neurological immune-mediated disorders. Each CDR3 protein is one row after TCRdb ran MiXCR on the 5' RACE reads. In the table there are under 20,000 distinct CDR3 sequences, roughly 29% of which are singletons. The sample taken for sequencing was PBMCs. The receptors derive from a man aged 45-60 years with HTLV-1-associated myelopathy (HAM/TSP).

This clonotype was counted many times. This chain uses TRBV12-3 or TRBV12-4 with TRBJ1-5; 8 positions match TRBD1. The CDR3 runs to 15 residues. V was clipped by 0 bases and J by 2 bases; unmatched bases: 0. The CDR3 nucleotides are TGTGCCAGCAGTTTAGCACAGGGGGGCAATCAGCCCCAGCATTTT. It encodes CASSLAQGGNQPQHF.

This clonotype has just a few counts. Relative to the germline gene, one junction end is altered; a read error may explain this. The genes are TRBV7-2 and TRBJ1-2; 7 positions match TRBD1. The germline gives CDR1 SGHTA, CDR2 FQGNSA. The CDR3 extends over 15 amino acids. The CDR3 is CASSLVGQLNYVYTF. CDR3 nucleotide sequence: TGTGCCAGCAGCTTAGTGGGACAGCTCAACTATGTCTACACCTTC.

In the case of this clonotype: The DNA is omitted, as the CDR3 cannot be located on it reliably, and the CDR3 follows TCRdb's listing. The genes are TRBV3-1 and TRBJ2-1; TRBD2, the table's D call, lacks a check against the DNA. The CDR3 extends over 22 residues, inclusive of both ends. CDR1 and CDR2 from the germline V gene are LGHDT and YNNKEL (reference sequence). The CDR3 here is CASSFYICSARDPPSSYNEQFF.

Turning to this clonotype: With a much larger clone just one base away, this may be a read error. V is TRBV4-3 and J is TRBJ2-2; D uncertain. V lost 1 base, J lost 6 bases, and 18 bases lay in between. Germline V gene sequence: CDR1 LGHNA, CDR2 YSLEER. The CDR3 has 17 residues. The chain's CDR3 is CASSQVGPGPGPGELFF. In DNA form, the CDR3 reads TGCGCCAGCAGCCAAGTTGGCCCTGGGCCTGGGCCCGGGGAGCTGTTTTTT.

The chain combines TRBV12-3 or TRBV12-4 with TRBJ2-2, with D perhaps TRBD1 (6 bases). This CDR3 is 16 amino acids long. Trimming pared 10 bases from V and 1 base from J, leaving 19 bases between. For the CDR3, the DNA is TGTGCCACGAAATCTATGGGGGCAGGGAACACCGGGGAGCTGTTTTTT. Its protein is CATKSMGAGNTGELFF.

The chain carries TRBV5-1 and TRBJ2-2; D uncertain. CDR1 and CDR2 (germline): SGHRS, YFSETQ. The CDR3 length is 12 residues. V lost 0 bases and J 7 bases, leaving 4 bases between the germline ends. In nucleotides, the CDR3 is TGCGCCAGCAGCTTGGAGGTCGGGGAGCTGTTTTTT. It yields the protein CASSLEVGELFF.

This clonotype was observed a handful of times. This chain connects TRBV20-1 to TRBJ2-2; maybe TRBD1 (6 bases). Trimming pared 2 bases from V and 7 bases from J, leaving 8 bases between. Looked up from germline, CDR1 is DFQATT and CDR2 is SNEGSKA (reference sequence). The CDR3 is made up of 12 amino acids. In nucleotides, the CDR3 is TGCAGTGCTAGACAGGGGAACGGGGAGCTGTTTTTT. Translating gives CSARQGNGELFF.

The gene calls are TRBV11-3 and TRBJ2-4, with D perhaps TRBD2 (5 bases). The length of the CDR3 is 13 residues. Germline assignment: CDR1 SGHNT and CDR2 YENEEA. The V and J ends lost 4 bases and 6 bases respectively, with 10 bases between them. The CDR3 reads CASSSRAGNIQYF. CDR3 DNA sequence: TGTGCCAGCAGCTCGAGGGCCGGAAACATTCAGTACTTC.

The rearrangement links TRBV29-1 to TRBJ2-1; D call uncertain. The CDR3 has 13 amino acids. Germline CDR1 reads SQVTM; CDR2 reads ANQGSEA. V lost 1 base to trimming and J lost 4 bases, with 8 bases between them. The CDR3 region has the DNA TGCAGCGTTGAAGGACCACGGTACAATGAGCAGTTCTTC. Residues: CSVEGPRYNEQFF.

This clonotype is medium-sized by share. In DNA form, the CDR3 reads TGCAGCGTTGGTTGGGTTTCGGGGGGAGATTTACCCTACGAGCAGTACTTC. Protein sequence: CSVGWVSGGDLPYEQYF. The chain couples TRBV29-1 to TRBJ2-7; the match to TRBD2 covers 7 bases. Germline loops: CDR1 SQVTM, CDR2 ANQGSEA. Unmatched junction bases numbered 17, after V lost 4 bases and J lost 2 bases. The length of the CDR3 is 17 residues.

This clonotype was seen repeatedly, ten times or more. The chain carries TRBV20-1 and TRBJ2-7, with TRBD2 matching 12 bases. The V gene's germline CDR1 is DFQATT and CDR2 SNEGSKA (reference sequence). This CDR3 contains 14 residues. V was clipped by 1 base and J by 4 bases; unmatched bases: 2. The CDR3 DNA reads TGCAGTGCTAGAGGACTAGCGGGAGCGTACGAGCAGTACTTC. Translating it yields CSARGLAGAYEQYF.

This clonotype was recorded once. The chain uses TRBV28 and TRBJ2-1, with unresolved D. CDR3 size: 13 residues. CDR1 is MDHEN and CDR2 is SYDVKM in the germline V gene. Trimming left V 4 bases short and J 10 bases short, with 14 bases between. Here the CDR3 DNA reads TGTGCCAGCAGTTACCTCGCGCCGCCCGAGCAGTTCTTC. Protein product: CASSYLAPPEQFF. The whole variable domain, filled in from reference TRBV28 and TRBJ2-1, reads DVKVTQSSRYLVKRTGEKVFLECVQDMDHENMFWYRQDPGLGLRLIYFSYDVKMKEKGDIPEGYSVSREKKERFSLILESASTNQTSMYLCASSYLAPPEQFFGPGTRLTVL.

There are many counts of this clonotype. Here the CDR3 reads CSYRATRLVGAFF. The CDR3 DNA reads TGCAGCTATAGGGCCACCCGGTTGGTCGGAGCTTTCTTT. The chain links TRBV29-1 to TRBJ1-1; no definite D call. The V and J ends lost 8 bases and 10 bases respectively, with 23 bases between them. This CDR3 region has 13 residues. The germline gives CDR1 SQVTM, CDR2 ANQGSEA.

The V call is TRBV5-1, the J call TRBJ1-3; D is unresolved. V lost 1 base and J lost 3, with 8 bases in between. Looked up from germline, CDR1 is SGHRS and CDR2 is YFSETQ. The CDR3 covers 14 residues. This CDR3 is CASSLRGGGNTIYF. The CDR3 DNA is TGCGCCAGCAGCTTGCGGGGAGGTGGAAACACCATATATTTT.

This clonotype was observed at least ten times. The genes are TRBV24-1 and TRBJ2-1, with D perhaps given as TRBD1 or TRBD2 (5 bases each). CDR3 size: 17 residues. The V end was cut by 2 bases, the J end by 11 bases, with 24 bases between. Looked up from germline, CDR1 is KGHDR and CDR2 is SFDVKD. The CDR3 coding sequence is TGTGCCACCAGTGATTCCCGTTTGACAGACCCCGGGATGAAGCAGTTCTTC. As protein: CATSDSRLTDPGMKQFF.